These 28 T cell receptor beta chains were sequenced from one sample in a study of blood T cell repertoires in COVID-19. Only in-frame clones appear in the TCRdb table, and some are missing; sequencing was by immunoSEQ multiplex PCR. Here the sample spans about 6,800 clones, more than 80% being singletons. The sequenced sample was peripheral blood. The receptor source for this set is a man at least 80 years old with active COVID-19.

The chain has TRBV19 and TRBJ1-5, with 8 bases fitting TRBD1. This CDR3 region has 21 residues. V was pared by 1 base and J by 2 bases, with 19 bases of the junction left unmatched. Germline V gene lookup returns CDR1 LNHDA and CDR2 SQIVND (reference sequence). The CDR3 spells CASSIAGPVGQGRLRNQPQHF. The CDR3 coding sequence is TGTGCCAGTAGTATAGCTGGGCCGGTAGGACAGGGCCGTCTTCGCAATCAGCCCCAGCATTTT.

This clone was counted once. The chain employs TRBV29-1 and TRBJ2-1, with a weak D call TRBD1 (6 bases). V lost 4 bases and J lost 3, with 10 bases in between. Germline CDR1 reads SQVTM; CDR2 reads ANQGSEA. The CDR3 extends over 13 amino acids. Here the CDR3 reads CSVGDINYNEQFF. CDR3 bases: TGCAGCGTTGGGGACATTAACTACAATGAGCAGTTCTTC.

The V call is TRBV6-5, the J call TRBJ2-7; TRBD1 matches at 9 bases. The germline gives CDR1 MNHEY, CDR2 SVGAGI. Trimming took 6 bases from V and 9 from J; bases not matched to a gene: 9. This CDR3 is 13 amino acids long. CDR3 nucleotide sequence: TGTGCCAGCAGGAGGGACAGGGTGTCGAGGCAGTACTTC. Translated, it gives CASRRDRVSRQYF.

The gene calls are TRBV28 and TRBJ2-5; D gene uncertain. This CDR3 region has 14 residues. V was trimmed by 3 bases and J by 1 base, leaving 9 bases between them. Germline CDR1 reads MDHEN; CDR2 reads SYDVKM. The CDR3 reads CASSFRSRQETQYF. CDR3 DNA sequence: TGTGCCAGCAGTTTTAGGAGTCGCCAAGAGACCCAGTACTTC.

This rearrangement joins TRBV14 to TRBJ1-4, with D maybe TRBD1 (5 bases). Germline lookup yields CDR1 SGHDN and CDR2 FVKESK. CDR3 length equals 15 residues. The ends were cut back, 4 bases at V and 8 bases at J, with 17 bases in the middle. DNA for the CDR3: TGTGCCAGCAGCCTAAAACCAGGGTCCGGAGAAAAACTGTTTTTT. Amino acid sequence: CASSLKPGSGEKLFF. Full variable domain (outside the CDR3, taken from reference TRBV14 and TRBJ1-4): EAGVTQFPSHSVIEKGQTVTLRCDPISGHDNLYWYRRVMGKEIKFLLHFVKESKQDESGMPNNRFLAERTGGTYSTLKVQPAELEDSGVYFCASSLKPGSGEKLFFGSGTQLSVL.

The chain combines TRBV6-5 with TRBJ2-7; 7 bases are a match to TRBD2. Germline V gene sequence: CDR1 MNHEY, CDR2 SVGAGI. The ends lost 6 bases at V and 4 bases at J; junction bases unmatched: 12. The CDR3 contains 15 residues. For the CDR3, the DNA is TGTGCCAGCAGCCTTCGGACTAGTAACGGGTACGAGCAGTACTTC. Its protein is CASSLRTSNGYEQYF.

The chain carries TRBV5-3 and TRBJ2-6, with 10 bases matching TRBD1. TRBV5-3 is assigned to the ORF class and has an uncertain function. The CDR3 loop spans 18 amino acids. Trimming removed 5 bases from V and 2 bases from J; junction bases left unmatched: 10. The CDR3 DNA follows: TGTGCCAGAAGGGCCCGGGACAGGGGAAAGACTGGGGCCAACGTCCTGACTTTC. Translating gives CARRARDRGKTGANVLTF.

This clone was seen once. This sequence joins TRBV7-6 and TRBJ2-7; 8 bases line up with TRBD2. Germline lookup yields CDR1 SGHVS and CDR2 FNYEAQ. The CDR3 length is 15 residues. V was pared by 5 bases and J by 2 bases, with 8 bases of the junction left unmatched. The CDR3 protein is CASSPSSGRTYEQYF. As DNA, the CDR3 is TGTGCCAGCAGCCCCTCTAGCGGGCGCACCTACGAGCAGTACTTC.

The V call is TRBV7-3, the J call TRBJ2-2; perhaps TRBD2 as D (5 bases). Between the trimmed V and J ends, which lost 8 bases and 0 bases, there was a span of 10 bases. CDR3 length: 14 residues. From germline, CDR1 is SGHTA and CDR2 FQGTGA. CDR3 protein: CASQDSANTGELFF. As DNA, the CDR3 is TGTGCCAGCCAGGACTCTGCGAACACCGGGGAGCTGTTTTTT.

The DNA for the CDR3 is TGTGCCAGCAGTTACTCTGGGACAGGGTATGAGACCCAGTACTTC. It specifies CASSYSGTGYETQYF. The chain is built from TRBV6-5 and TRBJ2-5, with 9 bases matching TRBD1. J was trimmed by 5 bases and V by 0 bases; bases with no gene match: 4. Germline CDR1 is MNHEY and CDR2 is SVGAGI. CDR3 length: 15 residues.

The gene calls are TRBV6-5 and TRBJ1-1; D is unresolved. CDR3 length equals 12 residues. The V gene's germline CDR1 is MNHEY and CDR2 SVGAGI. With 6 bases removed from V and 11 bases from J, the gap between germline ends came to 16 bases. As DNA, the CDR3 is TGTGCCAGCAGAAACCCGGACTCTAGGGCTTTCTTT. Translation gives CASRNPDSRAFF.

CDR3 sequence: CASSQERGLAGLSSYNEQFF. As DNA, the CDR3 is TGTGCCAGCAGCCAAGAGAGGGGACTAGCGGGTTTAAGCTCCTACAATGAGCAGTTCTTC. The chain links TRBV3-1 (or the pseudogene TRBV3-2) to TRBJ2-1; the match to TRBD2 covers 12 bases. Germline assignment: CDR1 LGHDT and CDR2 YNNKEL (reference sequence). V lost 0 bases, J lost 0 bases, and 9 bases stayed unmatched. There are 20 residues in the CDR3.

The rearrangement joins TRBV28 to TRBJ2-3; D possibly corresponds to TRBD2 (6 bases). CDR1 is MDHEN, CDR2 SYDVKM, per germline. Trimming took off 4 bases at V and 0 bases at J, with 11 bases between the two ends. The CDR3 totals 15 residues. The CDR3 bases are TGTGCCAGCAGTTCCCCGACTAGTAGCACAGATACGCAGTATTTT. Its translation: CASSSPTSSTDTQYF. Filled out from reference TRBV28 and TRBJ2-3, the complete variable domain reads DVKVTQSSRYLVKRTGEKVFLECVQDMDHENMFWYRQDPGLGLRLIYFSYDVKMKEKGDIPEGYSVSREKKERFSLILESASTNQTSMYLCASSSPTSSTDTQYFGPGTRLTVL.

V usage is TRBV19 and J usage is TRBJ2-5; D gene unclear. The CDR3 covers 14 residues. V was shortened by 4 bases and J by 2 bases, with 11 bases between the two germline ends. Per germline, CDR1 LNHDA and CDR2 SQIVND (reference sequence). CDR3: CASSTRRQQETQYF. The CDR3, as DNA: TGTGCCAGTAGTACCCGCAGGCAGCAAGAGACCCAGTACTTC.

This sequence joins TRBV5-1 and TRBJ2-3; 8 bases agree with TRBD2. V lost 4 bases and J lost 4; bases outside the gene matches: 14. The germline V gene encodes CDR1 SGHRS and CDR2 YFSETQ. There are 17 residues in the CDR3. The CDR3 DNA follows: TGCGCCAGCAGCCTGCCGGGACCCCGGGGGGGGGCAGATACGCAGTATTTT. The encoded protein is CASSLPGPRGGADTQYF.

CDR3 residues: CASSAPGTRDEQFF. The CDR3 DNA reads as TGTGCCAGCAGCGCCCCCGGGACTCGGGATGAGCAGTTCTTC. The rearrangement links TRBV7-2 to TRBJ2-1; a possible D gene is TRBD2 (6 bases). The CDR3 extends over 14 amino acids. Germline lookup yields CDR1 SGHTA and CDR2 FQGNSA. Trimming left V 5 bases short and J 8 bases short, with 16 bases between.

This clone has more than one count but fewer than ten. This chain joins TRBV30 and TRBJ2-2; D ambiguous. Trimming removed 3 bases from V and 0 bases from J, with 5 bases in between. Germline assignment: CDR1 GTSNPN and CDR2 SVGIG (reference sequence). The CDR3 covers 13 residues. In nucleotides, the CDR3 is TGTGCCTGGAGCACAGCGAACACCGGGGAGCTGTTTTTT. Its protein product is CAWSTANTGELFF. The variable domain in full, completed from reference TRBV30 and TRBJ2-2, reads SQTIHQWPATLVQPVGSPLSLECTVEGTSNPNLYWYRQAAGRGLQLLFYSVGIGQISSEVPQNLSASRPQDRQFILSSKKLLLSDSGFYLCAWSTANTGELFFGEGSRLTVL.

The chain has TRBV18 and TRBJ2-1; 10 bases match TRBD2. Germline CDR1 KGHSH, CDR2 LQKENI. Unmatched junction bases numbered 3, after V lost 5 bases and J lost 2 bases. The CDR3 runs to 15 residues. The CDR3 region is CASSATSGTYNEQFF. The CDR3, as DNA: TGTGCCAGCTCAGCCACTAGCGGGACCTACAATGAGCAGTTCTTC.

This clone came up a few times. The rearrangement joins TRBV4-2 to TRBJ2-1; 8 bases align to TRBD2. The CDR3 is 16 residues long. V shed 0 bases, J shed 1 base, and the junction held 2 bases outside the gene matches. CDR1 and CDR2 (germline): LGHNA, YNFKEQ. The CDR3 is CASSQDTGGSYNEQFF. The CDR3 bases are TGTGCCAGCAGCCAAGACACGGGAGGGTCCTACAATGAGCAGTTCTTC.

The CDR3, as DNA: TGTGCCAGCACCCCGGAGTTTGAGACCCAGTACTTC. This gives the protein CASTPEFETQYF. The chain couples TRBV2 to TRBJ2-5; no clear D. V dropped 7 bases and J dropped 5 bases, with 11 bases sitting between them. The CDR3 runs to 12 residues. Germline lookup yields CDR1 SNHLY and CDR2 FYNNEI.

This chain uses TRBV29-1 with TRBJ2-3; 14 nucleotides align to TRBD2. After removal of 6 bases from V and 5 bases from J, the junction contained 7 bases not matched to a gene. The CDR3 extends over 15 amino acids. Germline lookup yields CDR1 SQVTM and CDR2 ANQGSEA. CDR3 amino acids: CSVKGLAGVGDTQYF. The CDR3 DNA reads TGCAGCGTCAAGGGACTAGCGGGAGTTGGAGATACGCAGTATTTT.

The gene calls are TRBV6-6 and TRBJ2-7; 7 nucleotides line up with TRBD2. This CDR3 region has 16 residues. V lost 6 bases, J lost 4 bases, and 15 bases stayed unmatched. Per germline, CDR1 MNHNY and CDR2 SVGAGI (reference sequence). This chain's CDR3 is CASSKDLRGLQYEQYF. The CDR3 DNA sequence: TGTGCCAGCAGCAAGGACCTACGGGGACTACAATACGAGCAGTACTTC.

V and J are TRBV27 and TRBJ2-5; 10 bases line up with TRBD2. The CDR3 length is 16 residues. CDR1 and CDR2 (germline): MNHEY, SMNVEV (reference sequence). V was clipped by 5 bases and J by 9 bases; unmatched bases: 15. DNA of the CDR3: TGTGCCAGCAGTCCGACTCCAGCGGGAGGGCCGAAAGCCCAGTACTTC. As protein: CASSPTPAGGPKAQYF.

The chain combines TRBV4-1 with TRBJ2-7, with D possibly matching TRBD1 (6 bases). This CDR3 is built from 16 residues. The V gene's germline CDR1 is MGHRA and CDR2 YSYEKL. V shed 8 bases and J shed 2 bases, with 22 bases lying between them. The CDR3 DNA sequence: TGCGCCAGCCTCTTCTCAGGGGACACCCACGCCTACGAGCAGTACTTC. Protein product: CASLFSGDTHAYEQYF.

This chain connects TRBV11-2 to TRBJ1-1; 8 bases align to TRBD1. This CDR3 has 14 amino acids. CDR1 SGHAT and CDR2 FQNNGV come from the germline V gene. V dropped 4 bases and J dropped 4; count of bases not matched to a gene: 5. CDR3: CASSSAGGVTEAFF. DNA for the CDR3: TGTGCCAGCAGCTCGGCAGGGGGCGTCACTGAAGCTTTCTTT.

This clone was detected once. This sequence joins TRBV19 and TRBJ2-7; the D gene is possibly TRBD1 (6 bases). This CDR3 has 15 amino acids. From germline, CDR1 is LNHDA and CDR2 SQIVND (reference sequence). Trimming removed 4 bases at V and 0 bases at J, with 13 bases between. CDR3 DNA sequence: TGTGCCAGTAGTACCTCCCGGGACATCTCCTACGAGCAGTACTTC. Amino acids: CASSTSRDISYEQYF.

This clone was counted once. The chain has TRBV4-3 and TRBJ2-3, with 12 positions matching TRBD2. The CDR3 loop spans 18 amino acids. V lost 0 bases and J lost 7; bases outside the gene matches: 11. Germline V gene sequence: CDR1 LGHNA, CDR2 YSLEER. This CDR3 is CASSQDFLRLAGEYTQYF. The CDR3 nucleotides read TGCGCCAGCAGCCAAGATTTTTTGCGACTAGCGGGAGAGTATACGCAGTATTTT.

This chain joins TRBV5-1 and TRBJ2-7; perhaps TRBD2 as D (6 bases). Trimming took 1 base from V and 7 from J, leaving 18 bases between them. CDR3 size: 15 residues. CDR1 is SGHRS, CDR2 YFSETQ, per germline. The CDR3 loop is CASSLRASVSGEQYF. The DNA of the CDR3 is TGCGCCAGCAGCTTGAGGGCTAGCGTTTCCGGGGAGCAGTACTTC.